This TCR beta chain was identified in a study of cytomegalovirus exposure and HLA in healthy donors. Study-wide findings and caveats: Across donors, most TCRs were seen rarely, yet some public ones were widespread. Among donors in an Asian-associated ancestry cluster, a later analysis reportedly found fewer N-insertions than the roughly 700-donor mean.

In the case of this clone: Its antigen is unidentified.

The CDR3 contains 12 residues. The germline V gene encodes CDR1 SGHDN and CDR2 FVKESK. The V end was cut by 1 base, the J end by 7 bases, with 4 bases between. Both 60 Vbeta primers and 13 Jbeta primers went into the PCR. This table comes from immunoSEQ multiplex PCR, and its TCRdb copy is limited to in-frame clones, with some not included. The sample lists some 160,000 clones; more than 70% were seen once. The chain recombines TRBV14 with TRBJ2-2; no clear D. Sequences were obtained from PBMCs. The origin of this receptor is a male donor in good health and CMV-seropositive. The DNA for the CDR3 is TGTGCCAGCAGCCAAGCAGGCGGGGAGCTGTTTTTT. This gives the protein CASSQAGGELFF.